Shown below are 15 T cell receptor beta chains from a single sample sequenced in a study of blood T cells in healthy people across ages. PCR was performed a second time for 7 to 11 cycles using a sample-barcoded 5' primer and a J-beta primer mix. TCRdb re-derived calls from the 5' RACE reads in MiXCR, one entry per CDR3 protein. This sample has over a million distinct CDR3 sequences, with about 25% found just once. These records were also assigned to another study, of T cells of mothers and their children.

Sample: blood. Every receptor here comes from a girl aged 2-9 years in good health.

V and J are TRBV2 and TRBJ1-2; no definite D call. There are 13 residues in the CDR3. V dropped 4 bases and J dropped 7 bases, with 13 bases sitting between them. Per germline, CDR1 SNHLY and CDR2 FYNNEI. This chain's CDR3 is CASSVDPGVGYTF. CDR3 in DNA: TGTGCCAGCAGTGTCGATCCGGGCGTTGGCTACACCTTC. The full variable domain, rest sourced from reference TRBV2 and TRBJ1-2, is EPEVTQTPSHQVTQMGQEVILRCVPISNHLYFYWYRQILGQKVEFLVSFYNNEISEKSEIFDDQFSVERPDGSNFTLKIRSTKLEDSAMYFCASSVDPGVGYTFGSGTRLTVV.

The chain employs TRBV27 and TRBJ2-2, with 9 bases aligning to TRBD2. This CDR3 region has 14 residues. The junction had 3 bases not matched to a gene; V was cut back by 10 bases and J by 0 bases. The V gene's germline CDR1 is MNHEY and CDR2 SMNVEV (reference sequence). In nucleotides, the CDR3 is TGTGCCACTCGACTAGCGGCGAACACCGGGGAGCTGTTTTTT. Translation gives CATRLAANTGELFF.

The chain uses TRBV12-3 or TRBV12-4 and TRBJ1-5, with D unresolved. CDR3 length equals 13 residues. With 2 bases removed from V and 7 bases from J, the gap between germline ends came to 9 bases. CDR3 DNA: TGTGCCAGCAGTTTATGGGTGAGGCAGCCCCAGCATTTT. Its protein product is CASSLWVRQPQHF.

This clonotype was recorded a few times. The chain uses TRBV10-3 and TRBJ2-1; no firm D call. The CDR3 length is 12 residues. The germline V gene encodes CDR1 ENHRY and CDR2 SYGVKD. V lost 2 bases and J 8 bases, leaving 7 bases between the germline ends. Here the CDR3 reads CAISEKTDEQFF. The DNA for the CDR3 is TGTGCCATCAGTGAGAAAACCGATGAGCAGTTCTTC.

The gene calls are TRBV10-3 and TRBJ1-2; 9 positions match TRBD1. Unmatched junction bases numbered 3, after V lost 2 bases and J lost 2 bases. CDR1 ENHRY and CDR2 SYGVKD come from the germline V gene. The CDR3 has 15 amino acids. CDR3 amino acids: CAISEGDRANYGYTF. DNA for the CDR3: TGTGCCATCAGTGAGGGGGACAGGGCCAACTATGGCTACACCTTC.

The CDR3 region is CSVARGAQFF. CDR3 nucleotide sequence: TGCAGCGTTGCCCGGGGGGCCCAGTTCTTC. The gene calls are TRBV29-1 and TRBJ2-1; a weak D match, TRBD2 (7 bases). In germline, CDR1 is SQVTM, CDR2 ANQGSEA. This CDR3 has 10 residues. V lost 4 bases and J 13 bases, leaving 11 bases between the germline ends.

This clonotype has only a few counts. V is TRBV5-1 and J is TRBJ1-3; 9 bases align to TRBD1. The CDR3 is 14 residues long. Germline V CDR1 and CDR2: SGHRS, YFSETQ. Trimming cost V 6 bases and J 8 bases; bases outside gene matches: 9. In DNA, the CDR3 is TGCGCCAGCACCCCGGACAGGGGAAGAGACACCATATATTTT. The encoded protein is CASTPDRGRDTIYF.

CDR3 bases: TGTGCCAGCAGACGGAAAACAGGGGTTACTAATGAAAAACTGTTTTTT. As protein: CASRRKTGVTNEKLFF. The chain has TRBV7-2 and TRBJ1-4; 7 bases map to TRBD1. The V gene end was trimmed by 6 bases and the J gene end by 2 bases; junction bases not matched to a gene: 9. Germline-derived CDR1 and CDR2 are SGHTA and FQGNSA. The CDR3 consists of 16 residues. Supplemented by reference TRBV7-2 and TRBJ1-4, the full variable domain reads GAGVSQSPSNKVTEKGKDVELRCDPISGHTALYWYRQSLGQGLEFLIYFQGNSAPDKSGLPSDRFSAERTGGSVSTLTIQRTQQEDSAVYLCASRRKTGVTNEKLFFGSGTQLSVL.

The V call is TRBV6-2 or TRBV6-3, the J call TRBJ2-5, with TRBD2 matching over 9 bases. Gene TRBJ2-1 matches the end of the DNA better, so the J call may be wrong. The CDR3 totals 15 residues. Germline CDR1 and CDR2: MNHEY and SVGEGT. CDR3 protein: CASSLAGAEYNEQFF. CDR3 sequence (DNA): TGTGCCAGCAGTTTAGCGGGGGCTGAGTACAATGAGCAGTTCTTC.

A few counts support this clonotype. The chain carries TRBV20-1 and TRBJ2-5; 9 nucleotides line up with TRBD2. The CDR3 consists of 15 residues. V was pared by 4 bases and J by 4 bases, with 10 bases of the junction left unmatched. Germline V gives CDR1 DFQATT, CDR2 SNEGSKA (reference sequence). CDR3 nucleotide sequence: TGCAGTGCTACCTTAGCGGGGGCTATTGGAGAGACCCAGTACTTC. This gives the protein CSATLAGAIGETQYF.

The CDR3 region is CSARKTGDYEQYF. The CDR3 DNA sequence: TGCAGTGCTAGAAAGACAGGGGATTACGAGCAGTACTTC. This rearrangement joins TRBV20-1 to TRBJ2-5, with 8 nucleotides matching TRBD1. The DNA end lines up better with TRBJ2-7; the J call may be wrong. CDR3 size: 13 residues. Per the germline V gene, CDR1 is DFQATT and CDR2 is SNEGSKA (reference sequence).

The CDR3 loop reads CASGTYDEKLFF. CDR3 nucleotide sequence: TGTGCCAGCGGGACATATGATGAAAAACTGTTTTTT. The chain joins TRBV27 to TRBJ1-4, with D possibly matching TRBD1 (6 bases). Trimming shortened V by 8 bases and J by 6 bases, and 10 bases separated the two germline ends. The germline gives CDR1 MNHEY, CDR2 SMNVEV (reference sequence). The CDR3 consists of 12 residues. Drawing the rest from reference TRBV27 and TRBJ1-4, the complete variable domain is EAQVTQNPRYLITVTGKKLTVTCSQNMNHEYMSWYRQDPGLGLRQIYYSMNVEVTDKGDVPEGYKVSRKEKRNFPLILESPSPNQTSLYFCASGTYDEKLFFGSGTQLSVL.

This clonotype was observed a few times. The rearrangement links TRBV27 to TRBJ2-5; tentative D call: TRBD1 (5 bases). The germline V gene encodes CDR1 MNHEY and CDR2 SMNVEV (reference sequence). The germline V and J ends were trimmed by 5 bases and 4 bases, with 17 bases remaining between them. This CDR3 is 15 amino acids long. CDR3 loop: CASSNLGARGETQYF. DNA of the CDR3: TGTGCCAGCAGTAACCTAGGGGCTAGAGGAGAGACCCAGTACTTC.

This clonotype was detected only a few times. The CDR3, as DNA: TGTGCTAGTGATACCCGACTAGCCAACAATGAGCAGTTCTTC. Its protein product is CASDTRLANNEQFF. This chain uses TRBV12-5 with TRBJ2-1; 7 positions match TRBD2. CDR1 and CDR2 (germline): LGHNT, FRNRAP. The CDR3 spans 14 residues. V was clipped by 7 bases and J by 5 bases; unmatched bases: 8.

This chain uses TRBV4-3 with TRBJ1-2; D not certain. In germline, CDR1 is LGHNA, CDR2 YSLEER. This CDR3 is 14 amino acids long. Trimming shortened V by 0 bases and J by 5 bases, and 10 bases separated the two germline ends. Written as DNA, the CDR3 is TGCGCCAGCAGCCAAGACAACTCGGGGTATGGCTACACCTTC. Translating gives CASSQDNSGYGYTF.